This TCR beta chain was documented in a study of blood T cell repertoires in COVID-19. This CDR3 has 13 amino acids. V lost 6 bases and J 1 base, leaving 9 bases between the germline ends. Under the authors' procedure: Researchers report that nucleated cell counts were estimated from reference gene primer amplification. Method: immunoSEQ multiplex PCR; TCRdb's copy keeps in-frame clones and lacks some. D and trimming come from the DNA, and the V and J calls and clone size come from that table. This sample carries fewer than 250,000 clones, more than 85% of them seen once, and the ten largest clones take approximately 0.7%.

Sequencing was performed on peripheral blood. The receptor comes from a man aged 40-55 years with acute or convalescent COVID-19. This sequence joins TRBV12-3 or TRBV12-4 and TRBJ1-1; D possibly corresponds to TRBD1 (5 bases). The CDR3 region has the DNA TGTGCCAGCAGACTACAGGAGAACACTGAAGCTTTCTTT. Protein product: CASRLQENTEAFF.